The sequence of this T cell receptor beta chain was determined in a study of CD8+ T cells in alopecia areata. Study-wide results and limits: Significant decreases in scalp clonality and expanded CD8+ clones followed tofacitinib treatment.

cDNA prepared by RNA extraction and subsequent reverse transcription served as the template for sequencing. Assay: immunoSEQ multiplex PCR; the TCRdb copy retains only in-frame clones and omits some. This table has fewer than 250,000 clones, roughly three fifths appearing once. Concerning this clone: Antigen: not known.

The treatment was: oral pan-JAK inhibitor, 5-10 mg twice daily. The V gene's germline CDR1 is SGHTA and CDR2 FQGNSA. Trimming left V 6 bases short and J 5 bases short, with 12 bases between. The CDR3 is 13 residues long. The rearrangement links TRBV7-2 to TRBJ2-3, with D possibly being TRBD1 or TRBD2 (5 bases each). This TCR came from a human donor with alopecia areata. Source: CD4+ T cells sorted from blood, taken at week 4, from a patient treated with tofacitinib. The CDR3: CASRGLGVDTQYF. The CDR3 DNA sequence: TGTGCCAGCAGGGGTTTGGGGGTAGATACGCAGTATTTT. The entire variable domain, with the rest obtained from reference TRBV7-2 and TRBJ2-3, is as follows: GAGVSQSPSNKVTEKGKDVELRCDPISGHTALYWYRQSLGQGLEFLIYFQGNSAPDKSGLPSDRFSAERTGGSVSTLTIQRTQQEDSAVYLCASRGLGVDTQYFGPGTRLTVL.